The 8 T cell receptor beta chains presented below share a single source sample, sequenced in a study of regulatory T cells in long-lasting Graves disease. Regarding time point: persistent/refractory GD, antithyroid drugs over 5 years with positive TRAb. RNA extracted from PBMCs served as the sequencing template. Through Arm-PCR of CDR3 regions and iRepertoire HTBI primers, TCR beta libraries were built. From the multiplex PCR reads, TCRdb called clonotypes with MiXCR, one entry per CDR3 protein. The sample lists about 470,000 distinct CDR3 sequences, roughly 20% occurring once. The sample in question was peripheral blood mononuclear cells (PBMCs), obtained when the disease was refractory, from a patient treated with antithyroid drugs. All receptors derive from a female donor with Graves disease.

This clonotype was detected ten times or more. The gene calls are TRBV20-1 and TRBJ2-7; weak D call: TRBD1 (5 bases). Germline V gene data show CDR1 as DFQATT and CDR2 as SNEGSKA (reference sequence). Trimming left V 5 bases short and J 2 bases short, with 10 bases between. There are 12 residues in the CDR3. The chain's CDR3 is CSARGAAYEQYF. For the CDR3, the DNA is TGCAGTGCTCGTGGGGCAGCCTACGAGCAGTACTTC.

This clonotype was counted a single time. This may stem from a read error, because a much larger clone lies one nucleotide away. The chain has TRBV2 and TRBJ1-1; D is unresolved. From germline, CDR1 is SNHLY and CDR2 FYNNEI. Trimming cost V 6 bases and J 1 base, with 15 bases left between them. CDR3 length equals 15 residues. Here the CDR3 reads CASSAQGPTNTEAFF. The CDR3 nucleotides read TGTGCCAGCAGCGCACAAGGACCGACGAACACTGAAGCTTTCTTT.

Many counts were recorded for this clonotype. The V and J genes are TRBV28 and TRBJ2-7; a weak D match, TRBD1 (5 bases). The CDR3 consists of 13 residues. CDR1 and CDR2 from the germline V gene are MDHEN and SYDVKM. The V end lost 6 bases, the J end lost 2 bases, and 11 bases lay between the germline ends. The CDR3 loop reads CASSLGEPYEQYF. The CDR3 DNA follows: TGTGCCAGCAGCTTAGGGGAACCCTACGAGCAGTACTTC. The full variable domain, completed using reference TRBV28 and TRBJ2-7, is DVKVTQSSRYLVKRTGEKVFLECVQDMDHENMFWYRQDPGLGLRLIYFSYDVKMKEKGDIPEGYSVSREKKERFSLILESASTNQTSMYLCASSLGEPYEQYFGPGTRLTVT.

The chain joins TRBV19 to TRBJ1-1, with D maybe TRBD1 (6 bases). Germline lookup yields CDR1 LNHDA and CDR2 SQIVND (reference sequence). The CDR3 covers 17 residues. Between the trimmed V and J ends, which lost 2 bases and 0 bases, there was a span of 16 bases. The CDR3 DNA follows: TGTGCCAGTAGTATAAAGGATTCGACAGGCCTGAACACTGAAGCTTTCTTT. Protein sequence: CASSIKDSTGLNTEAFF.

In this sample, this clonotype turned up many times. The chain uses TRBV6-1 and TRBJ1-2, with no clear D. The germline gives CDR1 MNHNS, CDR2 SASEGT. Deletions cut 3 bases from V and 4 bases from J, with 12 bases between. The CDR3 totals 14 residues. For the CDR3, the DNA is TGTGCCAGCAGTGACATAGCAGGAGTCTATGGCTACACCTTC. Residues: CASSDIAGVYGYTF.

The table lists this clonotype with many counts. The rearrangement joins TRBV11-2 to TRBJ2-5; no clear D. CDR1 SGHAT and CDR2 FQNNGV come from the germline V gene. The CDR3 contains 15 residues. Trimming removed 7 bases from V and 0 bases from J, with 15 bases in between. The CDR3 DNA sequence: TGTGCCAGCACCCTTGGGCAGGCGTACCAAGAGACCCAGTACTTC. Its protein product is CASTLGQAYQETQYF.

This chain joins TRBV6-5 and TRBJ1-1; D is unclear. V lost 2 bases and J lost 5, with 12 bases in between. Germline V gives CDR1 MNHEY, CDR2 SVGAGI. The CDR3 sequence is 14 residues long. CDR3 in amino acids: CASSYGVSKTEAFF. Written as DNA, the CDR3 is TGTGCCAGCAGTTACGGGGTCTCTAAAACTGAAGCTTTCTTT.

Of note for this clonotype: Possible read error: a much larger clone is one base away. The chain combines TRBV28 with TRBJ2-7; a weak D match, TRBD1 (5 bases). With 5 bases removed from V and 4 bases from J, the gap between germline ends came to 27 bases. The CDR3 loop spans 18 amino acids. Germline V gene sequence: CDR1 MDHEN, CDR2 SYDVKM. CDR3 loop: CASSLLSWKGSLLYEQYF. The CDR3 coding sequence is TGTGCCAGCAGTCTGCTGAGTTGGAAGGGGTCCCTTTTGTACGAGCAGTACTTC. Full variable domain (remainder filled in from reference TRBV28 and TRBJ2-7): DVKVTQSSRYLVKRTGEKVFLECVQDMDHENMFWYRQDPGLGLRLIYFSYDVKMKEKGDIPEGYSVSREKKERFSLILESASTNQTSMYLCASSLLSWKGSLLYEQYFGPGTRLTVT.